This TCR beta chain is drawn from a study of Graves' ophthalmopathy and Graves' hyperthyroidism. The TCR beta CDR3 regions underwent amplification from RNA transcripts. HTBI primers primed a first-round RT-PCR, and a second-round multiplex PCR followed. TCRdb reprocessed the multiplex PCR reads with MiXCR, giving one entry per CDR3 protein. The sample shows about 220,000 distinct CDR3 sequences, under 25% of them seen only once. CDR1 is MNHEY and CDR2 is SVGAGI in the germline V gene. V lost 4 bases to trimming and J lost 3 bases; unmatched junction nucleotides: 6. This CDR3 spans 16 amino acids. All donors with ophthalmopathy were recorded as having moderate-to-severe activity, CAS ≥3, NOSPECS ≥4 and a duration under 3 months.

The gene calls are TRBV6-5 and TRBJ1-5; 10 nucleotides align to TRBD1. The clonotype was recovered from a woman aged 45-65 years with Graves' ophthalmopathy. Input material: peripheral blood. The CDR3 reads CASSWGTGVTNQPQHF. The CDR3, as DNA: TGTGCCAGCAGTTGGGGGACAGGGGTTACCAATCAGCCCCAGCATTTT.